The clone carrying this T cell receptor beta chain was seen only a few times. The antigen remains undetermined. The data stem from a study of cytomegalovirus exposure and HLA in healthy donors. Across the study: Findings of an earlier analysis included roughly 110 million unique TCR beta sequences from some 190 million T cells.

General observations from the study: In a later analysis, across HLA loci, associated TCR counts were highest for DRB1, lowest for HLA-C. A later analysis showed HLA-associated TCR beta chains outstripping equally common others in clonal expansion. The authors later linked a missense DCLRE1C variant to TCR beta V- and J-gene trimming.

Germline assignment: CDR1 MDHEN and CDR2 SYDVKM. This CDR3 comprises 15 residues. V gave up 1 base and J gave up 6 bases; unmatched junction bases: 3. Use of 60 Vbeta and 13 Jbeta primers characterized the PCR. Profiled with immunoSEQ multiplex PCR; TCRdb holds only in-frame clones, not every one. The data show around 120,000 clones, less than 80% seen once. Source material: PBMCs. The origin of this receptor is a middle-aged woman in good health and CMV-seronegative. The V gene is TRBV28, the J gene TRBJ2-2, with TRBD2 matching over 9 bases. CDR3 region: CASSLYGGGAGELFF. The CDR3 nucleotides are TGTGCCAGCAGTTTATATGGCGGGGGGGCCGGGGAGCTGTTTTTT.